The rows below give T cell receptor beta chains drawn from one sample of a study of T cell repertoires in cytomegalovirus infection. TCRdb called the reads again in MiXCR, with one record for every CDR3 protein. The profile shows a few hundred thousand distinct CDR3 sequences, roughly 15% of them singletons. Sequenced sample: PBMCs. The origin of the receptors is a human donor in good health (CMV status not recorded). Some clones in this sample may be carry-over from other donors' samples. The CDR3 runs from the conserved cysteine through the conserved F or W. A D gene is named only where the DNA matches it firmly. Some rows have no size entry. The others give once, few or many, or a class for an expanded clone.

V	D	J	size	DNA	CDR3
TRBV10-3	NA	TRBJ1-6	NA	TGTGCCATCAGTGAGTCCGGAAATTCACCCCTCCACTTT	CAISESGNSPLHF
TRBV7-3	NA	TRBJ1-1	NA	TGTGCCAGCAGCCCCAAAGGCGGGGGAAGAGCTTTCTTT	CASSPKGGGRAFF
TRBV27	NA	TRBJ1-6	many	TGTGCCAGCAGTTTAGACACCGAGTATTCACCCCTCCACTTT	CASSLDTEYSPLHF
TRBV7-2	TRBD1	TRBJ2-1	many	TGTGCCAGCAGCTTATGGCTGACAGGGGGCAGCTACAATGAGCAGTTCTTC	CASSLWLTGGSYNEQFF
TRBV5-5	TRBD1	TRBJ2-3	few	TGTGCCAGCAGCTTGGTGGGACAGGACACAGATACGCAGTATTTT	CASSLVGQDTDTQYF
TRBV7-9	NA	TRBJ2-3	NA	TGTGCCAGCAGCTTACGAGCGAGTAGCACAGATACGCAGTATTTT	CASSLRASSTDTQYF
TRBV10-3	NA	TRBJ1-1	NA	TGTGCCATCAGTGAGACAGGGTCTGACACTGAAGCTTTCTTT	CAISETGSDTEAFF
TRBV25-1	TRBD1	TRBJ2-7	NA	TGTGCCAGCAGTGAATATAAGGAGGGACAGGGTTCCTACGAGCAGTACTTC	CASSEYKEGQGSYEQYF
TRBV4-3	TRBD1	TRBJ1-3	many	TGCGCCAGCAGCCAAGAATCGGCTGGGACAGGGGTTGGAAACACCATATATTTT	CASSQESAGTGVGNTIYF
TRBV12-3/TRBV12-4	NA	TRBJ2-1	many	TGTGCCAGCAGTTTTGGTCCGGAGTACAATGAGCAGTTCTTC	CASSFGPEYNEQFF
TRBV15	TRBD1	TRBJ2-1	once	TGTGCCACCAGCTCCCCGGGACAGGGATACAATGAGCAGTTCTTC	CATSSPGQGYNEQFF
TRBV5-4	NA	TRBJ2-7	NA	TGTGCCAGCAGCTTTCCGGGGGCGCTTGGCGAGCAGTACTTC	CASSFPGALGEQYF
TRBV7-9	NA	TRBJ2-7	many	TGTGCCAGCAGCCCAGCCGTCTCAGTCCGGGTAGCCTACGAGCAGTACTTC	CASSPAVSVRVAYEQYF
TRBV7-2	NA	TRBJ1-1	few	TGTGCCAGCAGCTTAGGGGTGATGGTGACCACTGAAGCTTTCTTT	CASSLGVMVTTEAFF
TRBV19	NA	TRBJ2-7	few	TGTGCCAGTAGTATACCCGATAGGGGCTACGAGCAGTACTTC	CASSIPDRGYEQYF
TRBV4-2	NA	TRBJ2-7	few	TGTGCCAGCAGCCAAGAATTGGGGACCGGTACTTACGAGCAGTACTTC	CASSQELGTGTYEQYF
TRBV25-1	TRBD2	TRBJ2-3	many	TGTGCCAGCAGTGTACCCCCGGGTCTAGCGGGGGCGGATACGCAGTATTTT	CASSVPPGLAGADTQYF
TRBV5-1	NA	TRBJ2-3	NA	TGCGCCAGCAGCTTGCGACCGGGACTTAGCACAGATACGCAGTATTTT	CASSLRPGLSTDTQYF